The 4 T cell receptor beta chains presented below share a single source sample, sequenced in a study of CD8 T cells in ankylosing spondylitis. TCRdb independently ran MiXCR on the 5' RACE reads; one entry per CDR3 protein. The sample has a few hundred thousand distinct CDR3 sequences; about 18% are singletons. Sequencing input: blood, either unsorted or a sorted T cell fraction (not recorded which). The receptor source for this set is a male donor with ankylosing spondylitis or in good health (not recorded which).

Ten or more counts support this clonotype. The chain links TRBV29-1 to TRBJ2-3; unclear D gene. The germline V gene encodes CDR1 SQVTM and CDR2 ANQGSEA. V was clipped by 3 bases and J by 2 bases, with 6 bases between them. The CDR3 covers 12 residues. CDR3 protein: CSVDSVTDTQYF. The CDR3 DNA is TGCAGCGTTGACAGTGTCACAGATACGCAGTATTTT.

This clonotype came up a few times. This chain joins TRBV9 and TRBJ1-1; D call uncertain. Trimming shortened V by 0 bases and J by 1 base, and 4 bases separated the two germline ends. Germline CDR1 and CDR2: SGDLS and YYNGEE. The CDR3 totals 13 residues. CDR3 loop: CASSVEPNTEAFF. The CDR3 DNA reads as TGTGCCAGCAGCGTAGAACCGAACACTGAAGCTTTCTTT. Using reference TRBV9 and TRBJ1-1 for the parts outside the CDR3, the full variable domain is DSGVTQTPKHLITATGQRVTLRCSPRSGDLSVYWYQQSLDQGLQFLIQYYNGEERAKGNILERFSAQQFPDLHSELNLSSLELGDSALYFCASSVEPNTEAFFGQGTRLTVV.

The CDR3 here is CSVPSSTDTQYF. CDR3 DNA: TGCAGTGTACCTTCTAGCACAGATACGCAGTATTTT. The chain combines TRBV20-1 with TRBJ2-3; D not certain. CDR1 is DFQATT, CDR2 SNEGSKA, per germline (reference sequence). The length of the CDR3 is 12 residues. Trimming pared 7 bases from V and 0 bases from J, leaving 8 bases between.

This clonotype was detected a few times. This CDR3 is CASSLILAGGVEQYF. The CDR3 bases are TGTGCCAGCAGTTTAATTCTCGCGGGAGGAGTCGAGCAGTACTTC. V usage is TRBV28 and J usage is TRBJ2-7; 8 bases align to TRBD2. The CDR3 length is 15 residues. Unmatched junction bases numbered 9, after V lost 2 bases and J lost 6 bases. Germline CDR1 is MDHEN and CDR2 is SYDVKM.